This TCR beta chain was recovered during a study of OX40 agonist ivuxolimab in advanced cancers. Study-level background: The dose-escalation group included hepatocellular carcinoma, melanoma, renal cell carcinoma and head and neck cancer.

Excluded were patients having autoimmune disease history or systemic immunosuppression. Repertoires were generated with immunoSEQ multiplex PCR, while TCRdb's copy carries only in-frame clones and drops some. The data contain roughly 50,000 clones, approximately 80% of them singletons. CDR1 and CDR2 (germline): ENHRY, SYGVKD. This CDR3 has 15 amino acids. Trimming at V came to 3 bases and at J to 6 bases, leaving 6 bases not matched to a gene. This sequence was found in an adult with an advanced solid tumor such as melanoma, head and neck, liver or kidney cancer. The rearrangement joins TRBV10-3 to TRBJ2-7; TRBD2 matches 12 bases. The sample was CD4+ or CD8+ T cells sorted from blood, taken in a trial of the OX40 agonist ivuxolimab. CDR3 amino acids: CAISDGTSGLIEQYF. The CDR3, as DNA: TGTGCCATCAGTGACGGGACTAGCGGGTTAATCGAGCAGTACTTC.